This T cell receptor beta chain derives from a study of blood T cell repertoires in COVID-19. Across the whole study: There were acute and convalescent COVID-19 samples, and they came from the United States, Italy and Spain.

The J segment lost 3 bases and the V segment lost 3 bases, leaving 5 bases of the junction unmatched. The germline CDR1 and CDR2 sequences are MNHEY and SMNVEV (reference sequence). The CDR3 is made up of 15 amino acids. This clone was seen a handful of times. Clones were read by immunoSEQ multiplex PCR, and TCRdb kept only the in-frame ones, dropping some. The sample carries a few hundred thousand clones, 86% recorded once. The V gene is TRBV27, the J gene TRBJ1-1; TRBD1 agrees at 9 bases. This receptor was obtained from a man between 50 and 59 years old with acute or convalescent COVID-19. The sequenced sample consisted of peripheral blood. In nucleotides, the CDR3 is TGTGCCAGCAGTTTGTCGACAGGGGGTTACACTGAAGCTTTCTTT. Its translation is CASSLSTGGYTEAFF.